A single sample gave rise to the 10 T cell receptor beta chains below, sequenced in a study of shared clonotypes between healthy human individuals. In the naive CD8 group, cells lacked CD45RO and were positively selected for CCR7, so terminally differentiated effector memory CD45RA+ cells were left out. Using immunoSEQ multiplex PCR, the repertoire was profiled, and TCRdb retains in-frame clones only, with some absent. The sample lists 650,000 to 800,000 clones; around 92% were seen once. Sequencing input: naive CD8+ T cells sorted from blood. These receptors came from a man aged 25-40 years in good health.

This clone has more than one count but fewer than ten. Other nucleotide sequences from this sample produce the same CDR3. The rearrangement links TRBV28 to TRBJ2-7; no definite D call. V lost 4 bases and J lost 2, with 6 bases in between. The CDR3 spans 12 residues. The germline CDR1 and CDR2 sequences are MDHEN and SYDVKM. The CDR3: CASSSDTYEQYF. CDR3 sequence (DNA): TGTGCCAGCAGTTCAGATACCTACGAGCAGTACTTC. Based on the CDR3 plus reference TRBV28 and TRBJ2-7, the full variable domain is DVKVTQSSRYLVKRTGEKVFLECVQDMDHENMFWYRQDPGLGLRLIYFSYDVKMKEKGDIPEGYSVSREKKERFSLILESASTNQTSMYLCASSSDTYEQYFGPGTRLTVT.

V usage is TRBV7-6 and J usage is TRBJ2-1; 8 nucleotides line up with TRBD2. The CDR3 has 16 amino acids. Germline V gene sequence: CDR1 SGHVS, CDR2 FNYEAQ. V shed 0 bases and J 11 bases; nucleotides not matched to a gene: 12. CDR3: CASSLAPDSTSGQQFF. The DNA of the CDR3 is TGTGCCAGCAGCTTAGCCCCAGACTCAACTAGCGGCCAGCAGTTCTTC.

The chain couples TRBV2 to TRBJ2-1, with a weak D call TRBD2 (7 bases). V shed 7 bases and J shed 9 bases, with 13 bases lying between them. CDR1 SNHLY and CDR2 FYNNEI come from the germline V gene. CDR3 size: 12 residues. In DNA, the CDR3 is TGTGCCAGCAAGGGGGGGTATGCTGAGCAGTTCTTC. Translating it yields CASKGGYAEQFF.

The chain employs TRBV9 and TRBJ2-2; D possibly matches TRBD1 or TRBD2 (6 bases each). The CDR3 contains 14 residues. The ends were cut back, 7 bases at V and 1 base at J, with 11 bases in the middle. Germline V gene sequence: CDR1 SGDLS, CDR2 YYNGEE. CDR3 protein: CASGGGGNTGELFF. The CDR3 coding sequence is TGTGCCAGCGGAGGGGGAGGGAACACCGGGGAGCTGTTTTTT.

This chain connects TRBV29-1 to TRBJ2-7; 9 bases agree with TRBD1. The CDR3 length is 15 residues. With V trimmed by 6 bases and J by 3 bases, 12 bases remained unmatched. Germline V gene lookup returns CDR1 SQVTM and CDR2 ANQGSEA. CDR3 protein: CSVKIRDRAFYEQYF. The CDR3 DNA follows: TGCAGCGTAAAGATCCGGGACAGGGCCTTCTACGAGCAGTACTTC.

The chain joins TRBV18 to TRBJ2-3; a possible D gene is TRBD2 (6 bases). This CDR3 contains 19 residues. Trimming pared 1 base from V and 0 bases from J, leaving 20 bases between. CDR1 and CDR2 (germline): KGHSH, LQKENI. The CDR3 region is CASSPRYPTTGTSTDTQYF. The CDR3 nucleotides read TGTGCCAGCTCACCACGGTACCCTACGACTGGGACTAGCACAGATACGCAGTATTTT.

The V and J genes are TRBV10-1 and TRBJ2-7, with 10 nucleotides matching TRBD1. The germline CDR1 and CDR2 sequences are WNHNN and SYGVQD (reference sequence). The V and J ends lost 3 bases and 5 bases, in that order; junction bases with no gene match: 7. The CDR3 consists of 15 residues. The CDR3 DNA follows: TGCGCCAGCAGTGAAGGGACAGGGGTTTGGGACGAGCAGTACTTC. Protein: CASSEGTGVWDEQYF.

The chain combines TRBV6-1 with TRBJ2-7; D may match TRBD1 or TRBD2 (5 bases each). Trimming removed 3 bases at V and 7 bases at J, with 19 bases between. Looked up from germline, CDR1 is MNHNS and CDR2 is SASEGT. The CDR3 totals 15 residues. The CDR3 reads CASSDTRVVSGEQYF. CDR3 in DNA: TGTGCCAGCAGTGATACCAGGGTCGTTTCGGGGGAGCAGTACTTC.

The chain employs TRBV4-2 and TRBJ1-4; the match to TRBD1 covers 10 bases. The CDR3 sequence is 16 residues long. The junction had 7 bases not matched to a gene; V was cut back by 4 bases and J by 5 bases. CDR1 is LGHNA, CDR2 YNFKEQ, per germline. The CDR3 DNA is TGTGCCAGCAGCCCCCGGGACAGGGGTCTCAATGAAAAACTGTTTTTT. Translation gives CASSPRDRGLNEKLFF.

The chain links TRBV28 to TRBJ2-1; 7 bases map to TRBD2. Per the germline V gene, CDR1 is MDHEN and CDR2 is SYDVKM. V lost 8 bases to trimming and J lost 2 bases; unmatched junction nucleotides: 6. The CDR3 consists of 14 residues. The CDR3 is CASRSGTTYNEQFF. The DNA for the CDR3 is TGTGCCAGCCGGAGCGGGACCACCTACAATGAGCAGTTCTTC.